The clone carrying this T cell receptor (beta chain) was observed once. The antigen remains unidentified. Additional DNA sequences in this sample encode the identical CDR3. The sample is drawn from a study of shared clonotypes between healthy human individuals. Each cell subset's genomic DNA was divided evenly among several immunoSEQ plates. Assay: immunoSEQ multiplex PCR; the TCRdb copy retains only in-frame clones and omits some. The profile shows some 2 million clones, about 95% of them singletons. CD45RO-negative, CCR7-selected cells formed the naive CD8 fraction, which excluded terminally differentiated effector memory CD45RA+ cells. General study findings and limits: Compared with memory subsets, naive subsets generally had larger estimated richness. Sharing across four donors was seen in 4% to 6.5% of naive CD4 clonotypes. Among donors, clonotype sharing was expected to be affected by sequencing depth.

This clonotype originated in a man between 18 and 29 years old in good health. Specimen: naive CD8+ T cells sorted from blood.

The CDR3 sequence is CASSLVGGELFF. The CDR3 DNA reads as TGCGCCAGCAGCTTGGTCGGCGGGGAGCTGTTTTTT. The chain links TRBV5-1 to TRBJ2-2; D gene unclear. Between the trimmed V and J ends, which lost 0 bases and 7 bases, there was a span of 4 bases. Germline V gene lookup returns CDR1 SGHRS and CDR2 YFSETQ. This CDR3 spans 12 amino acids.